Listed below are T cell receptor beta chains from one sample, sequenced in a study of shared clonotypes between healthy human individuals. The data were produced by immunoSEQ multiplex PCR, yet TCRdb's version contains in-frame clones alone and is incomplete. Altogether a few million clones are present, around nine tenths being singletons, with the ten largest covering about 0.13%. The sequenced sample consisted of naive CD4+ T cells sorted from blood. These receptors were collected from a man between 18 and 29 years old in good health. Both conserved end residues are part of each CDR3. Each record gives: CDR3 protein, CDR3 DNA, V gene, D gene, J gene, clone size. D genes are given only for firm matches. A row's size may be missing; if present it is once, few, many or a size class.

CDR3 protein: CASSLGRQETQYF; CDR3 DNA: TGTGCCAGTAGTCTGGGCAGGCAAGAGACCCAGTACTTC; V gene: TRBV19; D gene: NA; J gene: TRBJ2-5; clone size: NA
CDR3 protein: CASSKGTSGRAGNEQFF; CDR3 DNA: TGCGCCAGCAGCAAAGGGACTAGCGGGAGGGCCGGGAATGAGCAGTTCTTC; V gene: TRBV5-1; D gene: TRBD2; J gene: TRBJ2-1; clone size: NA
CDR3 protein: CASLKGYNSSPLHF; CDR3 DNA: TGTGCCAGCCTTAAGGGGTATAATTCTTCTCCCCTCCACTTT; V gene: TRBV28; D gene: NA; J gene: TRBJ1-6; clone size: NA
CDR3 protein: CASSFGLAGNTDTQYF; CDR3 DNA: TGTGCCAGCAGCTTTGGACTAGCGGGGAACACAGATACGCAGTATTTT; V gene: TRBV11-1; D gene: TRBD2; J gene: TRBJ2-3; clone size: NA
CDR3 protein: CASSFSGVSTDTQYF; CDR3 DNA: TGTGCCAGCAGTTTTAGCGGGGTTAGCACAGATACGCAGTATTTT; V gene: TRBV28; D gene: TRBD2; J gene: TRBJ2-3; clone size: NA
CDR3 protein: CASSGYRTQNSPLHF; CDR3 DNA: TGTGCCAGCAGCGGATACAGAACCCAGAATTCACCCCTCCACTTT; V gene: TRBV7-2; D gene: NA; J gene: TRBJ1-6; clone size: NA
CDR3 protein: CASSFFRGYTF; CDR3 DNA: TGTGCCAGCAGTTTCTTCCGAGGCTACACCTTC; V gene: TRBV28; D gene: NA; J gene: TRBJ1-2; clone size: NA
CDR3 protein: CASSRGGSTEAFF; CDR3 DNA: TGTGCCAGCAGCCGCGGGGGGAGCACTGAAGCTTTCTTT; V gene: TRBV6-5; D gene: NA; J gene: TRBJ1-1; clone size: NA
CDR3 protein: CASSGRQSDTQYF; CDR3 DNA: TGTGCCAGCAGCGGGAGACAGTCCGATACGCAGTATTTT; V gene: TRBV7-2; D gene: NA; J gene: TRBJ2-3; clone size: NA
CDR3 protein: CASSVTGQGGYTF; CDR3 DNA: TGTGCCAGCAGTGTTACGGGACAGGGAGGCTACACCTTC; V gene: TRBV27; D gene: TRBD1; J gene: TRBJ1-2; clone size: NA
CDR3 protein: CASSLRTGPSGNTIYF; CDR3 DNA: TGTGCCAGCAGCCTACGGACAGGGCCCTCTGGAAACACCATATATTTT; V gene: TRBV7-2; D gene: TRBD1; J gene: TRBJ1-3; clone size: NA
CDR3 protein: CASSLVGSGRSTGGYTF; CDR3 DNA: TGTGCCAGCAGCTTAGTTGGTTCAGGAAGAAGCACCGGTGGCTACACCTTC; V gene: TRBV7-8; D gene: NA; J gene: TRBJ1-2; clone size: NA
CDR3 protein: CASTKTGAGGEQYF; CDR3 DNA: TGTGCCAGTACCAAGACAGGGGCTGGTGGCGAGCAGTACTTC; V gene: TRBV19; D gene: TRBD1; J gene: TRBJ2-7; clone size: NA
CDR3 protein: CASSSQGSSYNEQFF; CDR3 DNA: TGCGCCAGCAGCAGCCAGGGTAGCTCCTACAATGAGCAGTTCTTC; V gene: TRBV5-1; D gene: NA; J gene: TRBJ2-1; clone size: NA
CDR3 protein: CASSSPRGYTF; CDR3 DNA: TGTGCCAGCAGTTCTCCGCGAGGCTACACCTTC; V gene: TRBV28; D gene: NA; J gene: TRBJ1-2; clone size: NA
CDR3 protein: CASSPRARKGDQPQHF; CDR3 DNA: TGTGCCAGCAGCCCCCGGGCCCGCAAAGGGGATCAGCCCCAGCATTTT; V gene: TRBV7-9; D gene: NA; J gene: TRBJ1-5; clone size: NA
CDR3 protein: CASSPGTGIQYF; CDR3 DNA: TGTGCCAGCAGCCCCGGGACAGGGATACAGTACTTC; V gene: TRBV11-2; D gene: TRBD1; J gene: TRBJ2-7; clone size: NA
CDR3 protein: CASSLEGSTQPQHF; CDR3 DNA: TGCGCCAGCAGCTTGGAGGGGTCCACTCAGCCCCAGCATTTT; V gene: TRBV5-1; D gene: NA; J gene: TRBJ1-5; clone size: once
CDR3 protein: CASSYSGSVTDTQYF; CDR3 DNA: TGTGCCAGCAGTTACTCAGGGTCGGTAACAGATACGCAGTATTTT; V gene: TRBV6-5; D gene: NA; J gene: TRBJ2-3; clone size: NA
CDR3 protein: CASSLDPQPYEQYF; CDR3 DNA: TGCGCCAGCAGCTTGGATCCACAGCCCTACGAGCAGTACTTC; V gene: TRBV5-1; D gene: NA; J gene: TRBJ2-7; clone size: NA
CDR3 protein: CASSFSGTYEQYF; CDR3 DNA: TGTGCCAGCAGCTTCTCGGGGACTTACGAGCAGTACTTC; V gene: TRBV11-2; D gene: NA; J gene: TRBJ2-7; clone size: NA
CDR3 protein: CATTRSTGEQFF; CDR3 DNA: TGTGCCACAACCCGAAGTACAGGGGAGCAGTTCTTC; V gene: TRBV6-5; D gene: NA; J gene: TRBJ2-1; clone size: NA
CDR3 protein: CASSADPGTVLRETQYF; CDR3 DNA: TGTGCCAGCAGCGCCGACCCCGGGACAGTTTTGAGAGAGACCCAGTACTTC; V gene: TRBV9; D gene: TRBD1; J gene: TRBJ2-5; clone size: NA
CDR3 protein: CASTPDTSGELFF; CDR3 DNA: TGCGCCAGCACCCCCGACACATCCGGGGAGCTGTTTTTT; V gene: TRBV10-1; D gene: NA; J gene: TRBJ2-2; clone size: once
CDR3 protein: CASSQDRVTTDTQYF; CDR3 DNA: TGTGCCAGCAGCCAAGACAGGGTAACGACAGATACGCAGTATTTT; V gene: TRBV4-2; D gene: NA; J gene: TRBJ2-3; clone size: NA
CDR3 protein: CASSLGQTGTVETQYF; CDR3 DNA: TGTGCCAGCAGCTTAGGACAGACCGGGACCGTGGAGACCCAGTACTTC; V gene: TRBV11-3; D gene: NA; J gene: TRBJ2-5; clone size: NA
CDR3 protein: CASSPGTGGAADTQYF; CDR3 DNA: TGCGCCAGCAGCCCAGGGACAGGGGGGGCGGCAGATACGCAGTATTTT; V gene: TRBV5-1; D gene: TRBD1; J gene: TRBJ2-3; clone size: NA
CDR3 protein: CASSLVGKSYEQYF; CDR3 DNA: TGTGCCAGCAGCTTAGTCGGGAAAAGCTACGAGCAGTACTTC; V gene: TRBV7-2; D gene: NA; J gene: TRBJ2-7; clone size: NA
CDR3 protein: CASSFTGAVTDTQYF; CDR3 DNA: TGCGCCAGCAGCTTTACGGGAGCGGTCACAGATACGCAGTATTTT; V gene: TRBV5-1; D gene: NA; J gene: TRBJ2-3; clone size: once
CDR3 protein: CASSLAMNTEAFF; CDR3 DNA: TGTGCTAGCAGCTTAGCTATGAACACTGAAGCTTTCTTT; V gene: TRBV7-7; D gene: NA; J gene: TRBJ1-1; clone size: NA
CDR3 protein: CASSAIRQKKDEQYF; CDR3 DNA: TGTGCCAGCAGTGCGATCAGACAGAAAAAAGACGAGCAGTACTTC; V gene: TRBV27; D gene: NA; J gene: TRBJ2-7; clone size: NA
CDR3 protein: CASGTLRYYEQYF; CDR3 DNA: TGCGCCAGCGGGACCCTGAGATACTACGAGCAGTACTTC; V gene: TRBV23-1; D gene: NA; J gene: TRBJ2-7; clone size: NA
CDR3 protein: CASSKKGALAGVVNIQYF; CDR3 DNA: TGTGCCAGCAGCAAGAAAGGGGCACTAGCGGGAGTAGTAAACATTCAGTACTTC; V gene: TRBV21-1; D gene: NA; J gene: TRBJ2-4; clone size: once
CDR3 protein: CATNRGISVGKKAFF; CDR3 DNA: TGTGCCACCAATAGGGGGATTTCGGTGGGGAAGAAAGCTTTCTTT; V gene: TRBV19; D gene: NA; J gene: TRBJ1-1; clone size: NA
CDR3 protein: CASGYTGGPYNEQFF; CDR3 DNA: TGTGCCAGCGGGTACACGGGAGGACCCTACAATGAGCAGTTCTTC; V gene: TRBV7-2; D gene: TRBD2; J gene: TRBJ2-1; clone size: NA
CDR3 protein: CASSQAGTVEQYF; CDR3 DNA: TGTGCCAGCAGCCAAGCCGGGACAGTCGAGCAGTACTTC; V gene: TRBV14; D gene: TRBD1; J gene: TRBJ2-7; clone size: NA
CDR3 protein: CASSLERVTDTQYF; CDR3 DNA: TGCGCCAGCAGCCTAGAGCGGGTGACAGATACGCAGTATTTT; V gene: TRBV5-1; D gene: NA; J gene: TRBJ2-3; clone size: NA
CDR3 protein: CASSVVIGGSTDTQYF; CDR3 DNA: TGTGCCAGCAGCGTAGTTATCGGGGGTAGCACAGATACGCAGTATTTT; V gene: TRBV9; D gene: NA; J gene: TRBJ2-3; clone size: NA
CDR3 protein: CASSLYGGEQFF; CDR3 DNA: TGCGCCAGCAGCCTCTACGGGGGTGAGCAGTTCTTC; V gene: TRBV4-1; D gene: NA; J gene: TRBJ2-1; clone size: NA
CDR3 protein: CASSGRAGFSYEQYF; CDR3 DNA: TGTGCCAGCAGCGGGAGGGCAGGCTTCTCCTACGAGCAGTACTTC; V gene: TRBV5-6; D gene: TRBD2; J gene: TRBJ2-7; clone size: NA
CDR3 protein: CASSPSQGNYEQYF; CDR3 DNA: TGTGCCAGCTCACCAAGTCAGGGTAACTACGAGCAGTACTTC; V gene: TRBV18; D gene: NA; J gene: TRBJ2-7; clone size: NA
CDR3 protein: CAWSSASGGGTDTQYF; CDR3 DNA: TGTGCCTGGTCGAGCGCTAGCGGGGGAGGCACAGATACGCAGTATTTT; V gene: TRBV30; D gene: TRBD2; J gene: TRBJ2-3; clone size: NA
CDR3 protein: CASSDLSIMNTEAFF; CDR3 DNA: TGTGCCAGCAGTGACCTTTCTATCATGAACACTGAAGCTTTCTTT; V gene: TRBV6-1; D gene: NA; J gene: TRBJ1-1; clone size: NA
CDR3 protein: CASSPSVGAPYEQYF; CDR3 DNA: TGTGCCAGCTCACCCTCCGTGGGCGCTCCCTACGAGCAGTACTTC; V gene: TRBV18; D gene: NA; J gene: TRBJ2-7; clone size: NA
CDR3 protein: CASSLGTGNEKLFF; CDR3 DNA: TGTGCCAGCAGCTTAGGGACAGGGAACGAAAAACTGTTTTTT; V gene: TRBV11-2; D gene: TRBD1; J gene: TRBJ1-4; clone size: NA
CDR3 protein: CASSPPPGDSNQPQHF; CDR3 DNA: TGTGCCAGCAGCCCGCCTCCGGGGGATAGCAATCAGCCCCAGCATTTT; V gene: TRBV5-5; D gene: NA; J gene: TRBJ1-5; clone size: NA
CDR3 protein: CASSLTAGSNYGYTF; CDR3 DNA: TGTGCCAGCAGTCTTACGGCAGGATCCAACTATGGCTACACCTTC; V gene: TRBV28; D gene: NA; J gene: TRBJ1-2; clone size: once
CDR3 protein: CASSSFSGAPYEQYF; CDR3 DNA: TGCGCCAGCAGCTCTTTTAGCGGGGCTCCCTACGAGCAGTACTTC; V gene: TRBV5-1; D gene: TRBD2; J gene: TRBJ2-7; clone size: NA
CDR3 protein: CASSLSGASGNTIYF; CDR3 DNA: TGTGCCAGCTCACTCTCGGGGGCGTCTGGAAACACCATATATTTT; V gene: TRBV18; D gene: NA; J gene: TRBJ1-3; clone size: NA
CDR3 protein: CASSVPGAEQFF; CDR3 DNA: TGTGCCAGCAGCGTCCCCGGGGCTGAGCAGTTCTTC; V gene: TRBV9; D gene: NA; J gene: TRBJ2-1; clone size: NA
CDR3 protein: CASRPSGRSSYEQYF; CDR3 DNA: TGTGCCAGTCGTCCTAGCGGGCGCAGCTCCTACGAGCAGTACTTC; V gene: TRBV19; D gene: TRBD2; J gene: TRBJ2-7; clone size: NA
CDR3 protein: CASSLEGGSNSPLHF; CDR3 DNA: TGCGCCAGCAGCTTGGAGGGGGGATCCAATTCACCCCTCCACTTT; V gene: TRBV5-1; D gene: NA; J gene: TRBJ1-6; clone size: few
CDR3 protein: CASSPGQGIDTQYF; CDR3 DNA: TGTGCTAGCAGCCCTGGACAGGGGATAGATACGCAGTATTTT; V gene: TRBV7-7; D gene: TRBD1; J gene: TRBJ2-3; clone size: NA
CDR3 protein: CASSYLGQGSNYGYTF; CDR3 DNA: TGTGCCAGCAGCTACCTAGGACAGGGAAGTAACTATGGCTACACCTTC; V gene: TRBV7-2; D gene: TRBD1; J gene: TRBJ1-2; clone size: once